This TCR beta chain appears in the sequencing data of a study of T cell repertoires in cytomegalovirus infection. Study context: Indications came from public TCR beta signatures; they pointed to CMV infection and to a matching HLA type.

This clonotype was counted only a few times. One junction end disagrees with the germline gene, perhaps due to a read error. From the reads, TCRdb called clonotypes with MiXCR, one entry per CDR3 protein. Of 310,000 or so distinct CDR3 sequences listed, around 25% are singletons. The CDR3 totals 15 residues. The chain combines TRBV5-3 with TRBJ1-5; a possible D gene is TRBD1 (5 bases). TRBV5-3 qualifies as an ORF whose function is uncertain. Sequencing was carried out using PBMCs. The receptor was isolated from a human donor in good health (CMV status not recorded). Some clones in this sample may be carry-over from other donors' samples. The CDR3 here is CASSLDTFGNQPQHF. CDR3 nucleotide sequence: TGTGCCAGCAGCTTGGACACGTTCGGCAATCAGCCCCAGCATTTT.